The present entry profiles one TCR beta chain with its context. Antigen specificity is unknown. This may come from a read error, since a much larger clone is one base off. This library used roughly 370 ng RNA and molecular barcoded adaptors spanning alpha/delta and beta/gamma chains. TCRdb re-called the reads with MiXCR, one entry per CDR3 protein. The table records approximately 90,000 distinct CDR3 sequences, roughly 12% of them present only once. The CDR3 sequence is 15 residues long. The V and J ends lost 5 bases and 8 bases respectively, with 19 bases between them. Germline V gene sequence: CDR1 MGHRA, CDR2 YSYEKL. The sample comes from a study of read filtering for tumor transcriptome and immune sequencing. As for the study in general: Whole-transcriptome libraries were prepared after DNase treatment. IR-seq gave about 3.5 to 11 million TCR reads per sample; RNA-seq gave roughly 80 to 1273. Broader study findings: Even smaller IR-seq throughput identified most shared clonotypes. Around 84% of IR-seq clonotypes had one read, totaling approximately 4% of reads; RNA-seq: 74.6% and 44.6%.

The TCR was taken from a donor aged 40 or older with multiple myeloma. The genes are TRBV4-1 and TRBJ2-1, with a weak D call TRBD1 (6 bases). Sequencing was done on a sample of a population of CD138-negative cells sorted from bone marrow. The CDR3 region is CASSLLGLGTYEQFF. The CDR3 DNA sequence: TGCGCCAGCAGCTTACTCGGGTTAGGGACATATGAGCAGTTCTTC.